The next 7 T cell receptor beta chains were all read from a single sample in a study of response to subunit inactivated influenza vaccine. TCRdb reprocessed the RT-PCR reads with MiXCR, giving one entry per CDR3 protein. The repertoire holds about 540,000 distinct CDR3 sequences, with 20% to 25% as singletons. The sample was also linked to a second study, of T cells expressing NK-cell markers. That source adds: UMIs were included in TCR beta cDNA generated by 5'RACE template switching.

The sequenced sample was CD4+ T cells sorted from PBMCs, obtained about 11 days after vaccination. The receptor set was obtained from a man between 45 and 60 years old who received an inactivated influenza vaccine.

The V and J genes are TRBV12-3 or TRBV12-4 and TRBJ2-7; D is ambiguous. The length of the CDR3 is 14 residues. The V and J ends lost 4 bases and 2 bases respectively, with 12 bases between them. For the CDR3, the DNA is TGTGCCAGCAGTTCGGGTCCCGGAACCTACGAGCAGTACTTC. As protein: CASSSGPGTYEQYF.

This clonotype came up a few times. The chain recombines TRBV12-3 or TRBV12-4 with TRBJ2-2, with unresolved D. CDR3 length equals 12 residues. V was shortened by 3 bases and J by 8 bases, with 7 bases between the two germline ends. CDR3 loop: CASSFSVGELFF. As DNA, the CDR3 is TGTGCCAGCAGTTTTTCAGTGGGGGAGCTGTTTTTT.

The genes are TRBV7-6 and TRBJ2-4, with 8 bases that match TRBD1. V lost 4 bases to trimming and J lost 6 bases; unmatched junction nucleotides: 2. The CDR3 runs 13 residues. Germline CDR1 and CDR2: SGHVS and FNYEAQ. The CDR3 is CASSSDRGNIQYF. CDR3 DNA sequence: TGTGCCAGCAGCTCAGACAGGGGAAACATTCAGTACTTC.

The chain couples TRBV2 to TRBJ2-7, with 8 bases identical to TRBD1. This CDR3 is built from 13 residues. The germline V gene encodes CDR1 SNHLY and CDR2 FYNNEI. V shed 4 bases, J shed 6 bases, and the junction held 5 bases outside the gene matches. Here the CDR3 reads CASSGDRTSEQYF. The CDR3 region has the DNA TGTGCCAGCAGTGGGGACAGGACCTCCGAGCAGTACTTC.

This clonotype was seen a few times. V and J are TRBV14 and TRBJ2-3; D is unclear. CDR3 length equals 14 residues. CDR1 is SGHDN, CDR2 FVKESK, per germline. V dropped 2 bases and J dropped 10 bases, with 16 bases sitting between them. The DNA for the CDR3 is TGTGCCAGCAGCCAAACCCCCTGGAGCTCGGCGCAGTATTTT. Translation: CASSQTPWSSAQYF.

The chain recombines TRBV5-7 with TRBJ2-1; D not certain. TRBV5-7 is noted as an ORF with a role that remains uncertain. Trimming left V 0 bases short and J 0 bases short, with 13 bases between. The CDR3 spans 17 residues. The CDR3 reads CASSLVPGFLSYNEQFF. In DNA, the CDR3 is TGTGCCAGCAGCTTGGTGCCAGGTTTTCTCTCCTACAATGAGCAGTTCTTC.

The genes are TRBV14 and TRBJ2-4, with D possibly TRBD2 on 5 matching bases. The CDR3 has 21 residues. The ends were cut back, 4 bases at V and 0 bases at J, with 28 bases in the middle. Per the germline V gene, CDR1 is SGHDN and CDR2 is FVKESK. CDR3 region: CASSPRERQTNPKLAKNIQYF. Here the CDR3 DNA reads TGTGCCAGCAGCCCGCGAGAGCGGCAGACAAACCCGAAGCTAGCCAAAAACATTCAGTACTTC.